These 2 T cell receptor beta chains were all obtained from the same sample, sequenced in a study of blood T cell repertoires in COVID-19. Data came from immunoSEQ multiplex PCR; TCRdb stores just in-frame clones and leaves some out. Here the sample spans some 210,000 clones, approximately 91% being singletons. The sequenced sample was peripheral blood. The source is a middle-aged woman with acute or convalescent COVID-19.

V and J are TRBV7-6 and TRBJ1-3; TRBD1 is a possible D gene (5 bases). This CDR3 spans 18 amino acids. V lost 1 base and J 0 bases, leaving 16 bases between the germline ends. Per germline, CDR1 SGHVS and CDR2 FNYEAQ. For the CDR3, the DNA is TGTGCCAGCAGCTTAGAGGGGAGCCCCGGGAGCTCTGGAAACACCATATATTTT. Translated: CASSLEGSPGSSGNTIYF.

This chain joins TRBV30 and TRBJ1-1, with TRBD1 as a possible D gene (6 bases). The CDR3 runs to 14 residues. Trimming took 5 bases from V and 0 from J, leaving 13 bases between them. CDR1 is GTSNPN and CDR2 is SVGIG in the germline V gene (reference sequence). In nucleotides, the CDR3 is TGTGCCTGGCTAGGAGGACAGCTGAACACTGAAGCTTTCTTT. Amino acids: CAWLGGQLNTEAFF.